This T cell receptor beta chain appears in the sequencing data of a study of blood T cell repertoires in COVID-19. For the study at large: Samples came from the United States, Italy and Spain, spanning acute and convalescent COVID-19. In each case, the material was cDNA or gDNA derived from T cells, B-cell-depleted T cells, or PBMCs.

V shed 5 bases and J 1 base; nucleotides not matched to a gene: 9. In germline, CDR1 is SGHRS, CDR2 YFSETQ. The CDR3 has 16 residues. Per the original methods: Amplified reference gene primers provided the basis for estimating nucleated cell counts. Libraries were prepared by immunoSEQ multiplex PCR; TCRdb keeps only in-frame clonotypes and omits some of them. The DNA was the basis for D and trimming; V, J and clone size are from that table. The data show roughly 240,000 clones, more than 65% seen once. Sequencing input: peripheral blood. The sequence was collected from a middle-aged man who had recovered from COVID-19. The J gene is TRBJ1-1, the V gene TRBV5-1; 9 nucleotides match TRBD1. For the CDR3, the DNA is TGCGCCAGCAGTTTCGGGACAGGGATGTCGAACACTGAAGCTTTCTTT. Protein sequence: CASSFGTGMSNTEAFF.